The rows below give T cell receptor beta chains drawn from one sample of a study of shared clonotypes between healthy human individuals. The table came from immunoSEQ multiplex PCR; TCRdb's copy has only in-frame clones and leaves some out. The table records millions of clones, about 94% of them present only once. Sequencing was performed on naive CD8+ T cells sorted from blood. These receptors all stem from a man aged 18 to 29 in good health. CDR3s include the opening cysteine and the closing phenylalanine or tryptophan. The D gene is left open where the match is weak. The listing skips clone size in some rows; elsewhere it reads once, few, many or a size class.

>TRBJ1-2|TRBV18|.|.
CASSQPWGYGYTF
TGTGCCAGCTCACAACCGTGGGGGTATGGCTACACCTTC
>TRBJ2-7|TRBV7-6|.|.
CASSYEQGPGEQYF
TGTGCCAGCAGCTATGAACAGGGCCCTGGGGAGCAGTACTTC
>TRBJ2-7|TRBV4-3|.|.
CASSHESRRYEQYF
TGCGCCAGCAGCCATGAAAGCAGGCGATACGAGCAGTACTTC
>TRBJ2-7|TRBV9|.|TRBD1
CASSPPTGGLHEQYF
TGTGCCAGCAGCCCCCCGACAGGGGGTTTACACGAGCAGTACTTC
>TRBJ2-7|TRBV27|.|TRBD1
CASSFGTGNAYEQYF
TGTGCCAGCAGTTTTGGGACAGGGAATGCCTACGAGCAGTACTTC
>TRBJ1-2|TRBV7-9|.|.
CASSPPGGAPGGGYTF
TGTGCCAGCAGCCCCCCGGGGGGGGCCCCCGGAGGGGGCTACACCTTC
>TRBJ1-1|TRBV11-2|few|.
CASSPRRTEAFF
TGTGCCAGCAGCCCCCGGCGAACTGAAGCTTTCTTT
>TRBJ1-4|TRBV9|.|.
CASSVDGGNEKLFF
TGTGCCAGCAGCGTAGACGGTGGGAATGAAAAACTGTTTTTT
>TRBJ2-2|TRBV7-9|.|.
CASSPQLGDTGELFF
TGTGCCAGCAGCCCCCAATTGGGGGACACCGGGGAGCTGTTTTTT
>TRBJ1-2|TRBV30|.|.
CALGLGASNYGYTF
TGTGCCTTGGGACTCGGAGCATCAAACTATGGCTACACCTTC
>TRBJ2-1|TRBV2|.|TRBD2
CAIPPKLAGHNEQFF
TGTGCCATTCCCCCCAAACTAGCGGGGCACAATGAGCAGTTCTTC
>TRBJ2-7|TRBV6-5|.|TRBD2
CASSYSSGGSSYEQYF
TGTGCCAGCAGTTACTCGTCGGGAGGGAGCTCCTACGAGCAGTACTTC
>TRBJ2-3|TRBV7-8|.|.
CASSLWGNIDTQYF
TGTGCCAGCAGCTTATGGGGGAACATAGATACGCAGTATTTT
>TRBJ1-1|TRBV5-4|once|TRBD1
CASIRDRDGTEAFF
TGTGCCAGCATTCGGGACAGGGACGGCACCGAAGCTTTCTTT
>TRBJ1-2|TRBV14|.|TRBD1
CASSQGQGDYGYTF
TGTGCCAGCAGCCAAGGACAGGGGGACTATGGCTACACCTTC
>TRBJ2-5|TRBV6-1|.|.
CASSELQETQYF
TGTGCCAGCAGTGAGCTGCAAGAGACCCAGTACTTC
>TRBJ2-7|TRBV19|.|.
CASSTGPSYEQYF
TGTGCCAGCTCAACCGGGCCCTCCTACGAGCAGTACTTC
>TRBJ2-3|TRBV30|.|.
CAWSPSTDTQYF
TGTGCCTGGAGTCCCAGCACAGATACGCAGTATTTT
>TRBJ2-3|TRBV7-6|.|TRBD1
CASSPGTVFSTDTQYF
TGTGCCAGCAGCCCCGGGACAGTCTTTAGCACAGATACGCAGTATTTT
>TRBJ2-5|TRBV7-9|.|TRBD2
CASSSREREGLETQYF
TGTGCCAGCAGCTCAAGAGAGCGGGAGGGCTTGGAGACCCAGTACTTC
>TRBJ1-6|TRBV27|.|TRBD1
CANLTTGSDNSPLHF
TGTGCCAACCTAACGACAGGGTCAGATAATTCACCCCTCCACTTT
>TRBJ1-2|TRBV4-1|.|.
CASSEKNSKGLGYGYTF
TGCGCCAGCAGCGAGAAGAACTCAAAGGGGCTTGGTTATGGCTACACCTTC
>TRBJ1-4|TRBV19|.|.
CASSVGPTLATNEKLFF
TGTGCCAGTAGTGTGGGACCGACCCTTGCAACTAATGAAAAACTGTTTTTT
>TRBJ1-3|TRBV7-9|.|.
CASTTDGNTIYF
TGTGCCAGCACCACAGACGGAAACACCATATATTTT